One TCR beta chain is described in this entry. The data were obtained in a study of cytomegalovirus exposure and HLA in healthy donors. This PCR relied on a set of 60 Vbeta primers and 13 Jbeta primers. This table comes from immunoSEQ multiplex PCR, and its TCRdb copy is limited to in-frame clones, with some not included. The data hold 130,000 to 150,000 clones, with roughly 80% observed a single time. V lost 6 bases, J lost 7 bases, and 15 bases lay in between. Germline V lookup: CDR1 SEHNR, CDR2 FQNEAQ (reference sequence). The CDR3 is 14 residues long. The specimen sequenced was PBMCs. The chain couples TRBV7-9 to TRBJ1-4; D perhaps matches TRBD1 (5 bases). The sequence was collected from a man between 18 and 35 years old in good health and CMV-seronegative. CDR3 coding DNA: TGTGCCAGCAGATCAGGACAAAGGGGTGAAAAACTGTTTTTT. Its translation: CASRSGQRGEKLFF.